These T cell receptor beta chains were read from a single sample in a study of blood T cell repertoires in COVID-19. The repertoire was sequenced with immunoSEQ multiplex PCR; TCRdb's copy has only in-frame clones and lacks some. The sample lists around 30,000 clones, roughly nine tenths occurring once. The sequenced sample consisted of peripheral blood. These receptors were taken from a man in his forties or fifties with active COVID-19. Both conserved end residues are part of each CDR3. A D gene is named only where the DNA matches it firmly. Clone size is stated in some rows and not others, as once, few, many or a class when expanded.

j_call	clone_size	d_call	v_call	cdr3_nt	cdr3_aa
TRBJ2-7	-	-	TRBV19	TGTGCCAGTAGTAGACAGGGTCGGGGGATCTACGAGCAGTACTTC	CASSRQGRGIYEQYF
TRBJ1-5	few	-	TRBV27	TGTGCCAGCAGTTCCTTGAGCAATCAGCCCCAGCATTTT	CASSSLSNQPQHF
TRBJ1-1	-	TRBD1	TRBV4-1	TGCGCCAGCAACCCCGGGACAGCGATGAACACTGAAGCTTTCTTT	CASNPGTAMNTEAFF
TRBJ1-1	-	TRBD1	TRBV7-8	TGTGCCAGCAGCTCCACCCCCGGACAGGGCACTGAAGCTTTCTTT	CASSSTPGQGTEAFF
TRBJ2-2	few	-	TRBV6-5	TGTGCCAGCAGAGCTATCACCGGGGAGCTGTTTTTT	CASRAITGELFF
TRBJ2-3	-	-	TRBV28	TGTGCCAGCAGGCCTCCAGGTGGCACAGATACGCAGTATTTT	CASRPPGGTDTQYF
TRBJ2-7	-	TRBD1	TRBV5-4	TGTGCCAGCAGCTTTGGGCTTGGGACAGCCAACGAGCAGTACTTC	CASSFGLGTANEQYF
TRBJ2-2	-	-	TRBV28	TGTGCCAGCAGTTTCCCCGGACTTCCCCCCTGGGTTGGCACCGGGGAGCTGTTTTTT	CASSFPGLPPWVGTGELFF
TRBJ1-1	-	-	TRBV6-5	TGTGCCAGCAATTTCCGGGGAGGGGGGACTGAAGCTTTCTTT	CASNFRGGGTEAFF
TRBJ1-4	once	TRBD1	TRBV5-1	TGCGCCAGCAGCTTGATGGGACAGGGTGAGGAAAAACTGTTTTTT	CASSLMGQGEEKLFF
TRBJ1-2	few	TRBD1	TRBV7-9	TGTGCCAGCAGCCCTCTTCCGGGACAGGCGAACTATGGCTACACCTTC	CASSPLPGQANYGYTF
TRBJ1-2	once	-	TRBV7-2	TGTGCCAGCAGCTTAGACAGGCTCTATGGCTACACCTTC	CASSLDRLYGYTF
TRBJ2-2	-	-	TRBV21-1	TGTGCCAGCGCACAGGGGGCCGGGGAGCTGTTTTTT	CASAQGAGELFF
TRBJ1-5	-	-	TRBV6-5	TGTGCCAGCAGGCTAGACCTACCGAGTCAGCCCCAGCATTTT	CASRLDLPSQPQHF
TRBJ2-3	once	TRBD2	TRBV7-2	TGTGCCAGCAGCTTCCTAGCGGGGGGGTGGGATACGCAGTATTTT	CASSFLAGGWDTQYF
TRBJ2-7	-	TRBD2	TRBV5-8	TGTGCCAGCAGCTTAAGAGGGGTCGGAGCGGGGCGTTGGTACGAGCAGTACTTC	CASSLRGVGAGRWYEQYF
TRBJ2-2	-	-	TRBV5-1	TGCGCCAGCAGCCGGGGGGCTGTAAGCACCGGGGAGCTGTTTTTT	CASSRGAVSTGELFF
TRBJ2-3	-	TRBD2	TRBV10-3	TGTGCCATCAAGGCTAGCGGAAAAGATACGCAGTATTTT	CAIKASGKDTQYF
TRBJ2-7	-	TRBD1	TRBV5-5	TGTGCCAGCAGCTCGGACAGGGGCTACGAGCAGTACTTC	CASSSDRGYEQYF
TRBJ1-2	-	TRBD1	TRBV2	TGTGCCAGCAGTGGTGTTCCGGGACAGAAAAACTATGGCTACACCTTC	CASSGVPGQKNYGYTF
TRBJ2-5	-	TRBD2	TRBV28	TGTGCCAGCAGTTTTCGGGGTAGCGGGAGCCAAGAGACCCAGTACTTC	CASSFRGSGSQETQYF
TRBJ2-7	once	TRBD2	TRBV6-2/TRBV6-3	TGTGCCAGCAGTTACTCTACCGGGACTAGTTCGGGCGAGCAGTACTTC	CASSYSTGTSSGEQYF
TRBJ1-6	few	TRBD1	TRBV11-2	TGTGCCAGCAGCGTCCGGGACAGGGGAGGTTCACCCCTCCACTTT	CASSVRDRGGSPLHF
TRBJ1-2	-	-	TRBV6-5	TGTGCCAGCAGACACTCGGACAGAGACGGCTACACCTTC	CASRHSDRDGYTF
TRBJ2-1	-	TRBD2	TRBV11-2	TGTGCCAGCAGGGGACTAGCGGGAGTTCACAATGAGCAGTTCTTC	CASRGLAGVHNEQFF